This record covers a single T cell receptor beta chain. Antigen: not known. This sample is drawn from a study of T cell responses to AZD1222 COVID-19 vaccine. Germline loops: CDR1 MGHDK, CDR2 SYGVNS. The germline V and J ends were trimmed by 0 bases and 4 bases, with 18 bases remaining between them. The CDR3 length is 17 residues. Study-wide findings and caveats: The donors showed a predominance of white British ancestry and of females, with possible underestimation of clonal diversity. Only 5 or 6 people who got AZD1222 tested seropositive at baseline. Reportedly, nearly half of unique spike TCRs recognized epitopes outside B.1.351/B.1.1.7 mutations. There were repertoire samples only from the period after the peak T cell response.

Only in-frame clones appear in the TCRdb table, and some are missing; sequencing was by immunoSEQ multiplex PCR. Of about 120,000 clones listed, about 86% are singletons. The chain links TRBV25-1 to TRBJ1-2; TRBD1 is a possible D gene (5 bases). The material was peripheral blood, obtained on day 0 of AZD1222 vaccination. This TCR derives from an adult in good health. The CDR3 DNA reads TGTGCCAGCAGTGAATATGGTGGTGGAGGGGCCGGCTATGGCTACACCTTC. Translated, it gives CASSEYGGGGAGYGYTF.